The clone carrying this TCR beta chain occurred a few times. Trimming stripped 5 bases from V and 6 bases from J, with 19 bases between. The CDR3 has 15 amino acids. A TCRbeta library incorporating unique molecular identifiers was prepared. TCRdb itself ran the PCR reads through MiXCR, one entry per CDR3 protein. The sample contains about half a million distinct CDR3 sequences, roughly an eighth of which appear only once. This specimen belongs to a study of T-cell reconstitution after alpha-beta-depleted transplantation in children. Source: PBMCs from the stem cell graft donor, taken from the stem cell graft. The chain has TRBV12-3 or TRBV12-4 and TRBJ1-2; D is perhaps TRBD1 (6 bases). This clonotype originated in a human donor who donated a stem cell graft to a child with combined immunodeficiency. CDR3 DNA sequence: TGTGCCAGCAGTGCGCCAGGGGATGGGCGGGATGGCTACACCTTC. Encoded protein: CASSAPGDGRDGYTF.